These T cell receptor beta chains were read from a single sample in a study of cytomegalovirus exposure and HLA in healthy donors. TCRdb's table, derived via immunoSEQ multiplex PCR, lists solely in-frame clones and lacks some. The table has over 150,000 clones, around 80% seen once; the top ten hold around 2%. The sample comprised PBMCs. The receptors were sampled from a human donor in good health. Both conserved end residues are part of each CDR3. Fields, in order: V gene, clone size, D gene, J gene, CDR3 protein, CDR3 DNA. D genes are given only for firm matches. Clone sizes are given selectively: once, few, many, or a class where the clone is expanded.

TRBV15	.	.	TRBJ1-5	CATSRDGTGNQPQHF	TGTGCCACCAGCAGAGATGGGACTGGAAATCAGCCCCAGCATTTT
TRBV7-2	.	.	TRBJ1-1	CASSLVTAIQAFF	TGTGCCAGCAGCTTAGTTACAGCTATCCAAGCTTTCTTT
TRBV5-6	.	.	TRBJ2-5	CASSLDPQGSETQYF	TGTGCCAGCAGCTTGGATCCACAGGGCAGCGAGACCCAGTACTTC
TRBV4-3	.	TRBD1	TRBJ2-7	CASSHHRGKVYEQYF	TGCGCCAGCAGCCACCACAGGGGAAAGGTTTACGAGCAGTACTTC
TRBV10-3	.	.	TRBJ1-5	CAIRQNNQPQHF	TGTGCCATCAGACAGAACAATCAGCCCCAGCATTTT
TRBV6-6	once	TRBD2	TRBJ2-1	CASSYSPGGEDEQFF	TGTGCCAGCAGTTACTCCCCCGGGGGGGAAGATGAGCAGTTCTTC
TRBV7-7	.	TRBD2	TRBJ2-1	CASSPTSGGANEQFF	TGTGCCAGCAGCCCGACTAGCGGGGGGGCCAATGAGCAGTTCTTC
TRBV27	.	TRBD2	TRBJ2-1	CASSSSGTSSYNEQFF	TGTGCCAGCAGTTCCTCCGGGACTAGCTCCTACAATGAGCAGTTCTTC
TRBV5-4	.	TRBD2	TRBJ2-7	CASSPMAGGAYEQYF	TGTGCCAGCAGCCCCATGGCGGGGGGGGCCTACGAGCAGTACTTC
TRBV7-8	.	TRBD2	TRBJ2-2	CASSLVGAGGNTGELFF	TGTGCCAGCAGCTTAGTCGGGGCGGGGGGAAACACCGGGGAGCTGTTTTTT
TRBV20-1	.	.	TRBJ2-7	CSARSGYEQYF	TGCAGTGCTAGAAGCGGGTACGAGCAGTACTTC
TRBV2	.	.	TRBJ1-1	CASTTGSGTEAFF	TGTGCCAGCACCACAGGATCGGGCACTGAAGCTTTCTTT
TRBV4-3	.	TRBD2	TRBJ2-5	CASSLGSGGGETQYF	TGCGCCAGCAGCCTCGGTAGCGGGGGTGGCGAGACCCAGTACTTC
TRBV6-1	.	.	TRBJ1-1	CASSESGGIEAFF	TGTGCCAGCAGTGAATCGGGAGGTATTGAAGCTTTCTTT
TRBV7-9	.	TRBD1	TRBJ1-1	CSSSSWTGGNRNTEAFF	TGTTCCAGCAGCTCATGGACAGGCGGGAATCGGAACACTGAAGCTTTCTTT
TRBV5-4	few	TRBD2	TRBJ2-7	CASSSLAGGLCEQYF	TGTGCCAGCAGCTCACTAGCGGGGGGTCTTTGCGAGCAGTACTTC
TRBV4-3	.	.	TRBJ1-2	CASSQDNGVWGYTF	TGCGCCAGCAGCCAAGATAACGGAGTGTGGGGCTACACCTTC